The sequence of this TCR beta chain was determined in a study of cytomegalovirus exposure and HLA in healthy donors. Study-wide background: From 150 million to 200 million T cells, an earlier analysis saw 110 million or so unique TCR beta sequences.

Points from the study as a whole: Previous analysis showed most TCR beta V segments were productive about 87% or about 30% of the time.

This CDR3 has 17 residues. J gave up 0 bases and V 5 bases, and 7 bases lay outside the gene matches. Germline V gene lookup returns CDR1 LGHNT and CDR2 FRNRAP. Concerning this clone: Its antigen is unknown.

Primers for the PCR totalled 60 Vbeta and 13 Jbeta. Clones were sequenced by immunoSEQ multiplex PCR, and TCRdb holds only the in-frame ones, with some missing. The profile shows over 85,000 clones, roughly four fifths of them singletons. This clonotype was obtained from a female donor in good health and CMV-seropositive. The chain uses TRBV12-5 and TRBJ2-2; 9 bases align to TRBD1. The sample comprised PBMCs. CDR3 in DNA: TGTGCTAGTGGTCTGACCCGGACAGGGGCGAACACCGGGGAGCTGTTTTTT. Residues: CASGLTRTGANTGELFF.